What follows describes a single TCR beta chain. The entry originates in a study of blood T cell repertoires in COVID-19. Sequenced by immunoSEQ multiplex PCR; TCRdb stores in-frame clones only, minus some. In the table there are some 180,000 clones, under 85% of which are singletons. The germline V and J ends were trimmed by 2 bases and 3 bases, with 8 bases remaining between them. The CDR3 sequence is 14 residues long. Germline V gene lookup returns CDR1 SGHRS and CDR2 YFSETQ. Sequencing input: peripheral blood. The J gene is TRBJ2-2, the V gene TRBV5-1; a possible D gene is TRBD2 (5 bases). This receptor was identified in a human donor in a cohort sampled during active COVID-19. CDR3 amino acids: CASSFRGDTGELFF. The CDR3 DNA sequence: TGCGCCAGCAGCTTTCGGGGAGACACCGGGGAGCTGTTTTTT.